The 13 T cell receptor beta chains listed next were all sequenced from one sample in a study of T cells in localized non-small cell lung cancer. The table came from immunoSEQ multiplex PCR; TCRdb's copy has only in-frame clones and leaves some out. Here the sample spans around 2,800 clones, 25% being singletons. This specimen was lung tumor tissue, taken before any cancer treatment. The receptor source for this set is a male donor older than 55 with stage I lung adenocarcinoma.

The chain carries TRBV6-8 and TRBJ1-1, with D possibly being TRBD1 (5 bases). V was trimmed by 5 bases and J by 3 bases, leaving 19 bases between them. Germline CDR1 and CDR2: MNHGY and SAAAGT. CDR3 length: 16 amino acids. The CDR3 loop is CASSELQVRGDTEAFF. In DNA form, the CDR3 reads TGTGCCAGCAGTGAGCTTCAGGTCCGGGGGGACACTGAAGCTTTCTTT.

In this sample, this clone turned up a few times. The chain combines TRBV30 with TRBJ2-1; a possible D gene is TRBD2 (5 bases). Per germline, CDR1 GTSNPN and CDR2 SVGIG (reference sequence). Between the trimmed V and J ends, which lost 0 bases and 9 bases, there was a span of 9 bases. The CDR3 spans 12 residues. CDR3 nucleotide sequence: TGTGCCTGGAGTGTGGGAGCGGTTGAGCAGTTCTTC. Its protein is CAWSVGAVEQFF.

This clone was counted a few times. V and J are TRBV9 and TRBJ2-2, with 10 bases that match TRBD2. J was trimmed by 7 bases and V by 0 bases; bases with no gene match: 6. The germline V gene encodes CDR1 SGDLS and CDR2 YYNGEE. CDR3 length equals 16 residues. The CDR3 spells CASSVALAGVGGELFF. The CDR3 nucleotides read TGTGCCAGCAGCGTAGCTCTAGCGGGGGTAGGCGGGGAGCTGTTTTTT.

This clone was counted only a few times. The CDR3 coding sequence is TGTGCCAGCAGCTTAGTATGGGGGAATCAGCCCCAGCATTTT. Its translation is CASSLVWGNQPQHF. V is TRBV11-3 and J is TRBJ1-5, with D possibly TRBD1 on 5 matching bases. This CDR3 region has 14 residues. Germline V CDR1 and CDR2: SGHNT, YENEEA. V shed 1 base and J shed 4 bases, with 8 bases lying between them. Looking up the rest from reference TRBV11-3 and TRBJ1-5 gives the full variable domain: EAGVVQSPRYKIIEKKQPVAFWCNPISGHNTLYWYLQNLGQGPELLIRYENEEAVDDSQLPKDRFSAERLKGVDSTLKIQPAELGDSAVYLCASSLVWGNQPQHFGDGTRLSIL.

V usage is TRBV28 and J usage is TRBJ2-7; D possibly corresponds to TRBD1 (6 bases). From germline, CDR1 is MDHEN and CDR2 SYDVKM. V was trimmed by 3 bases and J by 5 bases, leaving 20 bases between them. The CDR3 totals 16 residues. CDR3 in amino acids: CASSLSPGDPRDEQYF. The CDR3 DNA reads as TGTGCCAGCAGTTTGTCCCCAGGGGACCCCCGGGACGAGCAGTACTTC.

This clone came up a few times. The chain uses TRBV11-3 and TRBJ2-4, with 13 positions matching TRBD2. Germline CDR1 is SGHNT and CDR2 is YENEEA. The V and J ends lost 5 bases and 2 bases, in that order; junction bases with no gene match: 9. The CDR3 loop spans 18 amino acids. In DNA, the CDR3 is TGTGCCAGCAGCGGTGGGACTAGCGGGACCTTAACCAAAAACATTCAGTACTTC. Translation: CASSGGTSGTLTKNIQYF.

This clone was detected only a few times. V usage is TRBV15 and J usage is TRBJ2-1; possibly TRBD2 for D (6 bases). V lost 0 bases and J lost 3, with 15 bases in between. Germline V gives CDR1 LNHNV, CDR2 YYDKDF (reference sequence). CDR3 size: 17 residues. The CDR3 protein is CATSRDVTSPLYNEQFF. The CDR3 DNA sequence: TGTGCCACCAGCAGAGACGTAACTAGCCCACTCTACAATGAGCAGTTCTTC.

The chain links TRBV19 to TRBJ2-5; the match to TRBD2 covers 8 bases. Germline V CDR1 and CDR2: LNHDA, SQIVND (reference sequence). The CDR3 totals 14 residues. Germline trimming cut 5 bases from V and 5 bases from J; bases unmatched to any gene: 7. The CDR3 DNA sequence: TGTGCCAGTAGTTTGGGACTAGTAAAGGAGACCCAGTACTTC. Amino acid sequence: CASSLGLVKETQYF.

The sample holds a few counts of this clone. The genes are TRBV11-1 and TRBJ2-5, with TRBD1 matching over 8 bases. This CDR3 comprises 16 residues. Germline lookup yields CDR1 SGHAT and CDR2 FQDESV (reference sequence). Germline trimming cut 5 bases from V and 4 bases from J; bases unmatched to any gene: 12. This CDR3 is CASSRGGQGVSETQYF. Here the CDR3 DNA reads TGTGCCAGCAGCCGAGGAGGACAGGGAGTTTCAGAGACCCAGTACTTC.

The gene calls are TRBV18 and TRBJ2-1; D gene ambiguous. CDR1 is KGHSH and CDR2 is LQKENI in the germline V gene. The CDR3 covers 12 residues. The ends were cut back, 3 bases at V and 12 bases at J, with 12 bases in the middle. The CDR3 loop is CASSPLVAGQFF. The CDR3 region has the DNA TGTGCCAGCTCACCGCTGGTAGCAGGGCAGTTCTTC.

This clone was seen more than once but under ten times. This CDR3 is CASSQDVGRGNEQYF. The CDR3, as DNA: TGCGCCAGCAGCCAAGATGTAGGCAGGGGGAACGAGCAGTACTTC. This rearrangement joins TRBV4-1 to TRBJ2-7; 7 bases map to TRBD1. From germline, CDR1 is MGHRA and CDR2 YSYEKL. The CDR3 runs to 15 residues. V shed 0 bases, J shed 5 bases, and the junction held 7 bases outside the gene matches.

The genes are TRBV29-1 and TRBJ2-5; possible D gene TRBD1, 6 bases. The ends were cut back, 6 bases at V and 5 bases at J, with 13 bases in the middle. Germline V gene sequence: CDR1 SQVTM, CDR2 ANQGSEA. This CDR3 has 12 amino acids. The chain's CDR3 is CSVDRTGETQYF. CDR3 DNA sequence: TGCAGCGTCGACAGGACCGGGGAGACCCAGTACTTC. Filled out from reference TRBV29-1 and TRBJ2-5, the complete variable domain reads SAVISQKPSRDICQRGTSLTIQCQVDSQVTMMFWYRQQPGQSLTLIATANQGSEATYESGFVIDKFPISRPNLTFSTLTVSNMSPEDSSIYLCSVDRTGETQYFGPGTRLLVL.

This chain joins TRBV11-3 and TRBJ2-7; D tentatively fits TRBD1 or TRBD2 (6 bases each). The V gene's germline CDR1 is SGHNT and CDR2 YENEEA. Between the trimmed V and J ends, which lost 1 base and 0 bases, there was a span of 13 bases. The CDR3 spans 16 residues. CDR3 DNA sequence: TGTGCCAGCAGCTTAGGAGGGTGGGGGGCCTCCTACGAGCAGTACTTC. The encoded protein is CASSLGGWGASYEQYF.